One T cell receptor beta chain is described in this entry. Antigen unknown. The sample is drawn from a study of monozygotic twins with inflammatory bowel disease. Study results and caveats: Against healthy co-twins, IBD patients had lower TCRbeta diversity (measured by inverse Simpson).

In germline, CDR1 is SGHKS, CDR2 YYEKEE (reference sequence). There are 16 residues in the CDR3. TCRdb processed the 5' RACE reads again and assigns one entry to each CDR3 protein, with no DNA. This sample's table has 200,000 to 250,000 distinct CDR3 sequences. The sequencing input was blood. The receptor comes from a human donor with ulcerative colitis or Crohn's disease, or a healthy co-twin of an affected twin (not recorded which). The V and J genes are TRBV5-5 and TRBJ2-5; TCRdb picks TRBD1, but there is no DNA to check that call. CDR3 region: CASSRGTGVGQLTQYF.